The following is a T cell receptor (beta chain) sequence with its context. Authors' analysis steps: Estimation of nucleated cell counts was performed using reference gene primer amplification. Only in-frame clones appear in the TCRdb table, and some are missing; sequencing was by immunoSEQ multiplex PCR. That table is the source of V, J and clone size, and D and trimming were worked out from the DNA. The profile shows approximately 450,000 clones, around nine tenths of them singletons. These data originate in a study of blood T cell repertoires in COVID-19. In the study overall: The United States, Italy and Spain were the sources of the acute and convalescent COVID-19 samples.

Living in 24 US areas, the participants were between roughly 18 and 95 years of age. This CDR3 region has 14 residues. Trimming cost V 1 base and J 8 bases, with 12 bases left between them. CDR1 and CDR2 from the germline V gene are LGHNA and YSLEER. The source of this sequence is a woman aged 18 to 35 with acute COVID-19. Sequenced material: PBMCs or T cells enriched from blood (not recorded which). J is TRBJ2-1 and V is TRBV4-3, with a tentative D call TRBD2 (6 bases). CDR3 region: CASSQAGEGYEQFF. The CDR3 DNA reads as TGCGCCAGCAGCCAAGCGGGAGAGGGCTATGAGCAGTTCTTC.